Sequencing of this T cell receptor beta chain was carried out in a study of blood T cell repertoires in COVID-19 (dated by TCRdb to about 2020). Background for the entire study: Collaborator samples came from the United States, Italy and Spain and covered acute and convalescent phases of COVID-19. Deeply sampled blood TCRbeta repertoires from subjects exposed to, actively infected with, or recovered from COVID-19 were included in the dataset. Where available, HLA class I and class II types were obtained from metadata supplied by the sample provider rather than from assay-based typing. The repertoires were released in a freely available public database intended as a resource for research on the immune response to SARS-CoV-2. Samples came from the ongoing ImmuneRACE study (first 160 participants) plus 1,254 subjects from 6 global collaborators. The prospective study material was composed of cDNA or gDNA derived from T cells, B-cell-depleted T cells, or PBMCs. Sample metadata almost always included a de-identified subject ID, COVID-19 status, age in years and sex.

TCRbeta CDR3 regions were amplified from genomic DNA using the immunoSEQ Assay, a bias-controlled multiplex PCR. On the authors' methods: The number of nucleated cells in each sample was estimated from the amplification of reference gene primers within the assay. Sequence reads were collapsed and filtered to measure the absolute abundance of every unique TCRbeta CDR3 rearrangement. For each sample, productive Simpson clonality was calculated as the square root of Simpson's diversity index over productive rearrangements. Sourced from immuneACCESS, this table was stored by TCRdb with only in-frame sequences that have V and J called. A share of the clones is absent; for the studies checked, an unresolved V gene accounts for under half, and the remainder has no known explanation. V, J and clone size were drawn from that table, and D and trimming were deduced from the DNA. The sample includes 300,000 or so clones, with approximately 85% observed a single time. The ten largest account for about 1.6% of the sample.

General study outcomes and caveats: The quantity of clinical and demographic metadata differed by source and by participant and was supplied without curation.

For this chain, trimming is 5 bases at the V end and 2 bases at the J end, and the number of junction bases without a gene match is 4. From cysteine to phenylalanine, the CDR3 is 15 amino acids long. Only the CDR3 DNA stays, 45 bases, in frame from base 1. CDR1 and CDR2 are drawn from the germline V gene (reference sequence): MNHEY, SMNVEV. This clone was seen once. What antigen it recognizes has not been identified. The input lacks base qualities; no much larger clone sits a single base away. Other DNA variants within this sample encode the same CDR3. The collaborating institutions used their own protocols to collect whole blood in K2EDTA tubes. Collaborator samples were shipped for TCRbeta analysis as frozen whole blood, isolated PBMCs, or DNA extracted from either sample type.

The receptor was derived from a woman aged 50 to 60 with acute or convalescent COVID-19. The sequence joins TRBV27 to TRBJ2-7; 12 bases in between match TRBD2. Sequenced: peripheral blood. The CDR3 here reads CASSPGLAGTYEQYF. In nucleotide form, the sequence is TGTGCCAGCAGTCCCGGACTAGCGGGAACCTACGAGCAGTACTTC.